This record looks at one T cell receptor beta chain sequence and its context. Its antigen is currently not known. No base qualities exist here, and no much larger clone lies one base off it. CDR3 length: 15 amino acids, cysteine to phenylalanine. The sequence is cut down to CDR3 DNA, 45 bases in frame from base 1. Deletion took 4 bases off V and 11 bases off J, with a span of 23 bases between the germline ends. Sequences LNHDA (CDR1) and SQIVND (CDR2) are obtained from the germline V gene (reference sequence). This entry belongs to a study of cytomegalovirus exposure and HLA in healthy donors (dated by TCRdb to the late 2010s). About the study as a whole: According to an earlier analysis of around 600 of the donors, some 170 million T cells yielded roughly 100 million unique TCR beta sequences and roughly 280 Gb of sequence data. A separate validation cohort of roughly 110 different subjects was used in addition to the approximately 700-subject first cohort. Because of strong linkage in the cohort, four to six DR-DQ haplotypes were treated as single units for association and clustering. The later analysis used no new phenotypic data to find candidate immune exposures, relying instead on TCR beta sequences and their occurrence across donors. To study patterns of TCR occurrence, a later analysis re-analyzed previously published TCR beta repertoires from 550 to 800 donors and added high-resolution HLA genotyping. Among around 400 genotyped donors of the cohort, an average of approximately 230,000 unique TCR beta nucleotide sequences were sequenced per donor, roughly 20% of them non-productive. The study profiled the T cell repertoires of about 640 subjects by immunosequencing and related them to cytomegalovirus serostatus. A later genetic analysis used genome-wide SNP genotypes for about three fifths of the 666 donors, treating that subset as a discovery cohort. HLA typing covered class I and class II loci at four-digit resolution. Every repertoire in the discovery cohort had been generated on one and the same sequencing platform. The number of donors typed differed by locus, with roughly 620-630 for A, B, C, DRB1 and DQB1, roughly 520 for DQA1, under 610 for DPA1, and approximately 470 for DPB1. An earlier analysis of nearly 600 of the donors applied high-throughput TCR beta sequencing to assess whether each TCR beta V gene segment acted as functional or pseudogenic. Donor age, sex, ethnicity and CMV serostatus were collected together with the repertoire data. Around 320 gigabases of sequencing data and some 85 million unique TCR sequences were included in an early release covering about 600 HLA-typed donors. Among the roughly 380 genotyped donors, more than 70% belonged to the genetic ancestry cluster associated with self-reported Caucasian donors. The study was designed to test whether signatures of past pathogen exposure could be identified by cataloging public T cell receptors. To predict cytomegalovirus infection status, the study combined high-throughput TCR immunosequencing, statistical association of individual TCRs with disease status, and machine learning.

In total, more than 500 healthy bone marrow donors made up the cohort. At the time of sampling, all cohort members were nominally healthy, though unrecorded immune exposures were likely present. The donor tested CMV seronegative and was one of the 352 seronegative cohort members. Each donor provided a peripheral blood sample, and peripheral blood mononuclear cells were used for TCR beta sequencing. Genomic DNA extraction from the blood cell samples was performed with the Qiagen DNeasy Blood Extraction Kit. The paper's findings and limits, for the study overall: The only immune exposure information available for the cohort was CMV serostatus. Linkage disequilibrium might explain the correlated functional status among segregating V segments, but an unknown experimental factor could not be ruled out. In this cohort, only TCR beta chains were sequenced, and detectable features were limited by the absence of alpha or paired-chain data. While some public TCRs were present in many individuals, most TCR sequences turned up only very rarely across donors. In vitro tests confirmed that a few of the cytomegalovirus-associated TCR beta chains recognize cytomegalovirus antigens. An association between a missense DCLRE1C variant and V-gene and J-gene trimming of TCR beta chains was found in a later genetic analysis and replicated in an independent cohort. In a later analysis, TCR association rates were found to vary across HLA loci, with the most associated TCRs seen for DRB1 alleles and the fewest for HLA-C alleles. Specific HLA alleles were associated with 15,000 to 20,000 TCR beta sequences at a false discovery rate of 0.05 in a later analysis. Presence/absence analyses assumed roughly uniform sequencing depth across donors, an assumption that may not hold. Because counts were too low, roughly 17 rarely observed V segments, including chromosome 9 orphons, were left out of the earlier analysis of some 640 of the donors. The study gave a list of 150 to 200 TCR beta chains associated with cytomegalovirus. In a later analysis, most CMV-associated TCR beta chains were found to appear HLA-restricted, with HLA associations seemingly driven largely by CMV exposure. An earlier analysis of approximately 600 of the donors showed that most TCR beta V segments appeared in productive rearrangements either about 87% or about 30% of the time, which broadly matched IMGT annotations. Some IMGT-functional V segments, including TRBV6-2 and TRBV6-3, could not be told apart with the 87-base-pair reads, so those segments were excluded. A later genetic analysis reported fewer N-insertions in productive TCRs among donors in an Asian-associated ancestry cluster than the approximately 670-donor mean. According to the authors, the approach could potentially be generalized to other disease states and immunological phenotypes. The classifier was reported to diagnose cytomegalovirus status with high specificity and sensitivity in both the original cohort and the validation cohort. In a later analysis, several top co-occurrence clusters were reported to appear linked to parvovirus B19, influenza, CMV and Epstein-Barr virus. Assigning TCR associations to individual alleles was difficult when HLA alleles, especially DR and DQ, strongly co-occurred. A cluster of highly shared sequence variants was judged likely to be a technical artifact of the sequencing pipeline. A further reported finding was that TCR beta sequences accurately predicted the HLA-A and HLA-B alleles for most subjects in the first cohort. Because HLA typing was missing for some donors at each locus, association tests included only the typed subset. In a later analysis, HLA-associated TCR beta chains were found to be more clonally expanded and to have lower generation probabilities than equally common non-associated chains.

Libraries were prepared through the immunoSEQ multiplex PCR assay. A mixture of 60 forward primers for TCR Vbeta segments and 13 reverse primers for TCR Jbeta segments was used in the multiplex PCR. The CDR3 region of rearranged TCR beta genes was amplified from genomic DNA with a multiplex PCR assay. Amplified TCR beta libraries were sequenced as 87-base-pair reads on the Illumina HiSeq System. Turning to the authors' computational methods: In a later analysis, tens of millions of unique TCR beta chains were counted across the 500 to 700 repertoires, and around 11 million of these chains were shared by at least two donors. Raw reads were error-corrected and collapsed into unique sequences with a nearest-neighbor algorithm that merged closely related sequences to remove PCR and sequencing errors. V, D and J gene segments were assigned by aligning CDR3 sequences to IMGT reference sequences. Each retained sequence needed at least a six-nucleotide match to both a V gene segment and a J gene segment. A rearrangement was called productive if the CDR3 had no stop codons and remained in frame with V and J, and every other rearrangement was called non-productive. Following IMGT convention, CDR3 was defined as the stretch from the second conserved V-encoded cysteine up to the conserved J-encoded phenylalanine. The earlier analysis of fewer than 750 of the donors excluded sequences that lacked an unambiguous match to a single V gene segment. An earlier analysis of over 450 of the donors classified V segments as functional when productive rearrangements were above 56.7% and as segregating when the standard deviation between donors was above 5%. To diagnose cytomegalovirus status from the catalog of TCR beta chain sequences, a statistical classification framework was built. In a later analysis, TCR nucleotide sequences were compared against IMGT/GENE-DB human TR gene sequences so that V and J genes could be assigned. The TCRdist pipeline was used in a later analysis to assign CDR3 sequences and most-parsimonious VDJ recombination scenarios. A later analysis defined each TCR beta chain by its CDR3 amino acid sequence plus V-gene family, and excluded reads lacking a unique V-gene family. To address suspected cross-contamination and a sequencing artifact, a later analysis removed roughly 640 highly shared, low-generation-probability nucleotide sequences. In a later analysis, a clonal expansion index was calculated for each public chain from normalized within-repertoire ranks of inferred template counts. A later analysis computed generation probabilities with a VDJ recombination model fitted to out-of-frame rearrangements, and checked the results against IGoR. Hypergeometric tests were used in a later analysis to score TCR-TCR, TCR-HLA and TCR-CMV co-occurrence, with a repertoire-size bias correction applied to the TCR pairs. A later analysis estimated false discovery rates by permuting HLA or CMV assignments 20 times. In a later analysis, co-occurring TCRs were grouped with DBSCAN, and TCRdist sequence similarity was added when clustering was performed within HLA-allele-positive subsets. Repertoires with fewer than 30,000 or more than 120,000 public chains were left out of co-occurrence clustering, as were a few repertoires with anomalous nucleotide sharing. TCRdb provides this immuneACCESS table in a form limited to in-frame rearrangements. Some clones are lacking; in checked studies, under half of them reflect an unresolved V gene, and why the rest are absent is not known. The V and J calls and clone size are taken from that table; D and trimming were inferred from the DNA. The sample records roughly 150,000 clones, around 86% of which are singletons. Approximately 2.2% of the sample is in the top ten clones.

The specimen sequenced was PBMCs. The chain is made from TRBV19 and TRBJ1-1; the D gene is not confidently resolved. The source is a male donor in good health and CMV-seronegative. The DNA sequence is as follows: TGTGCCAGTAGTACAGGTTCCATTAGTCCGCAGATGGCTTTCTTT. Its translation is CASSTGSISPQMAFF.